These T cell receptor beta chains were read from a single sample in a study of immune evolution from preneoplasia to lung adenocarcinoma. Using immunoSEQ multiplex PCR, the repertoire was profiled, and TCRdb retains in-frame clones only, with some absent. This table has around 4,500 clones, approximately 78% appearing once. The sequenced material came from FFPE lung adenocarcinoma in situ tissue. The source is a person aged 65 to 85 with lung adenocarcinoma. CDR3s include the opening cysteine and the closing phenylalanine or tryptophan. The order of the fields is V gene, J gene, D gene, clone size, CDR3 length, CDR3 protein, CDR3 DNA. D genes are given only for firm matches. For some rows the clone size is stated as once, few or many, or as a class when expanded; others skip it.

>TRBV7-9|TRBJ1-6|NA|NA|14
CASSLEQGSSPLHF
TGTGCCAGTAGCCTGGAGCAGGGCAGTTCACCCCTCCACTTT
>TRBV7-3|TRBJ2-1|NA|NA|14
CASSQGGVNNEQFF
TGTGCCAGCAGCCAGGGGGGGGTAAACAATGAGCAGTTCTTC
>TRBV5-8|TRBJ1-1|TRBD1|once|14
CASSRTGKNTEAFF
TGTGCCAGCAGCCGGACAGGGAAGAACACTGAAGCTTTCTTT
>TRBV7-9|TRBJ1-2|NA|NA|13
CASSLASDYGYTF
TGTGCCAGCAGCTTAGCCTCTGACTATGGCTACACCTTC
>TRBV19|TRBJ2-1|TRBD2|NA|14
CASSIARLANEQFF
TGTGCCAGTAGTATAGCCCGACTAGCCAATGAGCAGTTCTTC
>TRBV10-3|TRBJ2-3|TRBD1|NA|14
CAMGTGGDTDTQYF
TGTGCCATGGGGACAGGGGGCGACACAGATACGCAGTATTTT
>TRBV4-2|TRBJ2-1|NA|NA|14
CASSQDPARGEQFF
TGTGCCAGCAGCCAAGATCCCGCTAGAGGTGAGCAGTTCTTC
>TRBV5-1|TRBJ1-2|NA|NA|15
CASSLDPGEGNGYTF
TGCGCCAGCAGCTTGGACCCCGGGGAGGGCAATGGCTACACCTTC
>TRBV7-9|TRBJ1-4|NA|NA|12
CASGRADEKLFF
TGTGCCAGCGGCCGGGCAGATGAAAAACTGTTTTTT
>TRBV19|TRBJ1-2|NA|once|13
CASSISQSYGYTF
TGTGCCAGTAGTATTTCTCAGAGCTATGGCTACACCTTC
>TRBV6-4|TRBJ1-2|TRBD1|NA|15
CASSGPGQGGDGYTF
TGTGCCAGCAGTGGTCCGGGACAGGGGGGTGATGGCTACACCTTC
>TRBV6-5|TRBJ1-2|TRBD1|NA|13
CASSPGQIYGYTF
TGTGCCAGCAGCCCGGGACAGATCTATGGCTACACCTTC
>TRBV9|TRBJ2-7|TRBD2|NA|15
CASSVASGKTYEQYF
TGTGCCAGCAGCGTAGCTAGCGGAAAGACCTACGAGCAGTACTTC
>TRBV19|TRBJ1-2|NA|NA|15
CASSIGGGGAFGYTF
TGTGCCAGTAGTATAGGAGGAGGCGGGGCCTTTGGCTACACCTTC
>TRBV14|TRBJ2-1|TRBD1|NA|14
CASSQEFGQDERFF
TGTGCCAGCAGCCAAGAGTTCGGACAGGACGAACGGTTCTTC
>TRBV7-2|TRBJ2-7|NA|NA|15
CASSPGFSRHYEQYF
TGTGCCAGCAGCCCAGGGTTTAGCAGACACTACGAGCAGTACTTC
>TRBV30|TRBJ1-1|TRBD1|NA|13
CAWSGQGNTEAFF
TGTGCCTGGAGCGGACAGGGGAACACTGAAGCTTTCTTT
>TRBV7-9|TRBJ1-3|NA|NA|14
CASSLIQAGNTIYF
TGTGCCAGCAGCTTAATTCAGGCTGGAAACACCATATATTTT
>TRBV19|TRBJ1-5|NA|NA|14
CASSIRGGEQPQHF
TGTGCCAGTAGTATAAGGGGGGGGGAACAGCCCCAGCATTTT
>TRBV30|TRBJ2-2|NA|NA|13
CAWSRTRVDELFF
TGTGCCTGGAGTAGAACTAGGGTAGACGAGCTGTTTTTT
>TRBV5-1|TRBJ2-1|NA|NA|13
CASTKDGHNEQFF
TGCGCCAGCACAAAAGACGGACACAATGAGCAGTTCTTC
>TRBV29-1|TRBJ1-2|TRBD1|once|13
CSVATGTLYGYTF
TGCAGCGTGGCGACAGGGACCCTCTATGGCTACACCTTC
>TRBV7-9|TRBJ2-1|NA|NA|13
CASSLGSYNEQFF
TGTGCCAGCAGCTTAGGATCATACAATGAGCAGTTCTTC
>TRBV9|TRBJ2-7|TRBD1|NA|16
CASSPQSGTVSYEQYF
TGTGCCAGCAGCCCCCAGTCAGGGACAGTCTCCTACGAGCAGTACTTC
>TRBV20-1|TRBJ1-1|NA|NA|11
CSALGNTEAFF
TGCAGTGCCCTGGGGAACACTGAAGCTTTCTTT
>TRBV5-1|TRBJ1-2|TRBD1|NA|14
CASSLAGTGSGYTF
TGCGCCAGCAGCTTGGCCGGGACAGGCTCCGGCTACACCTTC
>TRBV4-1|TRBJ2-5|TRBD2|NA|15
CASSQELAGVETQYF
TGCGCCAGCAGCCAAGAGCTAGCGGGGGTGGAGACCCAGTACTTC
>TRBV5-1|TRBJ2-7|NA|NA|15
CASSLGLAPGYEQYF
TGCGCCAGCAGCTTGGGACTCGCCCCAGGGTACGAGCAGTACTTC
>TRBV10-3|TRBJ2-7|TRBD2|NA|15
CAISEWGSGYYEQYF
TGTGCCATCAGTGAGTGGGGTAGCGGGTACTACGAGCAGTACTTC
>TRBV19|TRBJ2-6|TRBD1|NA|17
CASSRDSRGSGANVLTF
TGTGCCAGTAGTAGGGACAGTCGGGGCTCTGGGGCCAACGTCCTGACTTTC
>TRBV5-1|TRBJ2-7|NA|NA|18
CASSLPDRTTDWNYEQYF
TGCGCCAGCAGCTTGCCAGACCGGACTACTGACTGGAACTACGAGCAGTACTTC
>TRBV5-1|TRBJ2-2|TRBD2|NA|14
CASRPTSVVGELFF
TGCGCCAGCAGGCCCACTAGCGTAGTCGGGGAGCTGTTTTTT
>TRBV7-9|TRBJ2-5|NA|NA|12
CASSPDTQTQYF
TGTGCCAGCAGCCCGGACACGCAGACCCAGTACTTC
>TRBV5-6|TRBJ1-6|NA|NA|13
CASMNNYNSPLHF
TGTGCCAGCATGAACAACTATAATTCACCCCTCCACTTT
>TRBV18|TRBJ1-4|NA|few|16
CASSPPGSQLNEKLFF
TGTGCCAGCTCACCACCTGGTAGCCAGCTTAATGAAAAACTGTTTTTT
>TRBV7-7|TRBJ2-7|NA|NA|14
CASSYRASGYEQYF
TGTGCTAGCAGCTACCGGGCCTCAGGGTACGAGCAGTACTTC
>TRBV5-4|TRBJ1-1|TRBD1|NA|14
CASSSRDRNTEAFF
TGTGCCAGCAGCTCCCGGGACAGGAACACTGAAGCTTTCTTT
>TRBV29-1|TRBJ2-5|TRBD1|few|14
CSVIRDRAWETQYF
TGCAGCGTGATCCGGGACAGGGCTTGGGAGACCCAGTACTTC
>TRBV7-8|TRBJ1-6|NA|NA|19
CASSQGGAGASSYNSPLHF
TGTGCCAGCAGCCAAGGCGGGGCAGGGGCGAGCTCCTATAATTCACCCCTCCACTTT
>TRBV28|TRBJ2-1|NA|NA|16
CASSLSRAYVNNEQFF
TGTGCCAGCAGTTTAAGTCGGGCATATGTCAACAATGAGCAGTTCTTC
>TRBV7-9|TRBJ2-3|NA|NA|12
CASSPNTDTQYF
TGTGCCAGCAGCCCAAACACAGATACGCAGTATTTT
>TRBV7-9|TRBJ1-1|NA|NA|16
CASSLAQGGPSSPLFF
TGTGCCAGCAGCTTAGCGCAGGGCGGACCCTCAAGCCCGCTTTTCTTT
>TRBV7-3|TRBJ2-1|NA|NA|17
CASSWGLQMSSYNKQFF
TGTGCCAGCAGCTGGGGACTCCAGATGAGCTCCTACAATAAGCAGTTCTTC
>TRBV28|TRBJ2-1|TRBD2|NA|21
CASSLRAPMAGDYSSYNEQFF
TGTGCCAGCAGTTTACGTGCCCCGATGGCGGGGGATTACAGTTCCTACAATGAGCAGTTCTTC
>TRBV18|TRBJ2-7|NA|NA|11
CASSTNLEQYF
TGTGCCAGCTCAACGAACCTCGAGCAGTACTTC
>TRBV5-1|TRBJ1-4|TRBD1|NA|15
CASSNAGTGHEKLFF
TGCGCCAGCAGCAACGCCGGGACAGGGCATGAAAAACTGTTTTTT
>TRBV5-1|TRBJ2-4|TRBD1|NA|14
CASSPGQGADIQYF
TGCGCCAGCAGCCCCGGACAGGGGGCTGATATTCAGTACTTC
>TRBV15|TRBJ2-2|NA|NA|14
CATTRQRFTGELFF
TGTGCCACCACCCGACAGAGATTCACCGGGGAGCTGTTTTTT
>TRBV30|TRBJ2-7|NA|NA|13
CAWSVQRVGEQYF
TGTGCCTGGAGTGTACAACGAGTAGGCGAGCAGTACTTC